This T cell receptor beta chain was captured by sequencing in a study of immune heterogeneity within non-small cell lung tumors. Across the whole study: Histology included a few squamous cell carcinomas, about 10 non-squamous carcinomas and 1 unspecified tumor.

Amplification of TCR beta CDR3 was performed by multiplex PCR with 32 V and 13 J primers. TCRdb analysed the multiplex PCR reads with MiXCR anew, one entry per CDR3 protein. The profile shows 5,000 to 6,500 distinct CDR3 sequences, roughly 22% of them singletons. This clonotype is judged medium-sized. Its antigen is not known. This CDR3 is built from 14 residues. CDR1 and CDR2 (germline): SEHNR, FQNEAQ (reference sequence). The ends were cut back, 0 bases at V and 4 bases at J, with 8 bases in the middle. General study points: Across individual patients, the high-frequency T-cell receptor beta clonotypes were largely distinct. The correlation between local T-cell clonality and local tumor mutational burden was positive, moderate in strength and statistically significant, with R around 0.3.

Bulk tumor genomic DNA, roughly 600 ng per sample, was used as template. Biopsy collection occurred during surgery, with several far-apart biopsies per primary tumor. Patients underwent curative surgery for non-small cell lung cancer (untreated and newly diagnosed). The donors had newly diagnosed non-small cell lung cancer and underwent surgery intended to cure it. V is TRBV7-9 and J is TRBJ2-3; D not resolved. Sequenced: lung tumor tissue. This TCR was recovered from a man in his fifties or sixties with non-small cell lung cancer. Written as DNA, the CDR3 is TGTGCCAGCAGCTTAGCGCCGGTCCCAGATACGCAGTATTTT. Translated, it gives CASSLAPVPDTQYF.